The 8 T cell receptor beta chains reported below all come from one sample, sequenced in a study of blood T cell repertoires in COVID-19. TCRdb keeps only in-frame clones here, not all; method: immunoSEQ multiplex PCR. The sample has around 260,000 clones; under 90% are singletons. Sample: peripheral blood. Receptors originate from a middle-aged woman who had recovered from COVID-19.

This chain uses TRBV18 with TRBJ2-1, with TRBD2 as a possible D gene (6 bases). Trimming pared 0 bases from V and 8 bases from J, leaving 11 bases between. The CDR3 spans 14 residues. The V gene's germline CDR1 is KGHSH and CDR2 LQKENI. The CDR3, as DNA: TGTGCCAGCTCACCACCGTCTGGGACTGATGAGCAGTTCTTC. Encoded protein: CASSPPSGTDEQFF.

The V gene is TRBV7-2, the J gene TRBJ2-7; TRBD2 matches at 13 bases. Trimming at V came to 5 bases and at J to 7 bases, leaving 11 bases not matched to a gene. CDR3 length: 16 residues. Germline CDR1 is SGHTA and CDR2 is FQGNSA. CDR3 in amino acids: CASSPRTSGRGYEQYF. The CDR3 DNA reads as TGTGCCAGCAGCCCCCGCACTAGCGGGAGGGGGTATGAGCAGTACTTC.

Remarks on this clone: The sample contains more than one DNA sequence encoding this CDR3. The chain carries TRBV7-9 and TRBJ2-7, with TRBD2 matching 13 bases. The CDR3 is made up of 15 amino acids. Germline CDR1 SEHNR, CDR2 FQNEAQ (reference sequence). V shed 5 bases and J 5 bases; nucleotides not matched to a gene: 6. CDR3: CASSPRTSGSHEQYF. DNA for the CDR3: TGTGCCAGCAGCCCCAGGACTAGCGGGAGTCACGAGCAGTACTTC. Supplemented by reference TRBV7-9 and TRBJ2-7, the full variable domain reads DTGVSQNPRHKITKRGQNVTFRCDPISEHNRLYWYRQTLGQGPEFLTYFQNEAQLEKSRLLSDRFSAERPKGSFSTLEIQRTEQGDSAMYLCASSPRTSGSHEQYFGPGTRLTVT.

This CDR3 reads CASSLVARGRFSGANVLTF. The CDR3 bases are TGCGCCAGCAGCTTGGTCGCCAGGGGTCGGTTCTCTGGGGCCAACGTCCTGACTTTC. The gene calls are TRBV5-1 and TRBJ2-6; a weak D match, TRBD1 (6 bases). Germline V gene data show CDR1 as SGHRS and CDR2 as YFSETQ. The CDR3 runs 19 residues. V was cut by 0 bases and J by 0 bases, with 16 bases left in between.

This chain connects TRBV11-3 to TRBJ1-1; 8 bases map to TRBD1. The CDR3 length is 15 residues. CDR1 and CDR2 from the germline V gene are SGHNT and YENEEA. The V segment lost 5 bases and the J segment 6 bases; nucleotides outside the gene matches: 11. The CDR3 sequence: CASSPARTGTSEAFF. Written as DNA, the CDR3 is TGTGCCAGCAGCCCCGCTCGGACAGGGACGTCTGAAGCTTTCTTT.

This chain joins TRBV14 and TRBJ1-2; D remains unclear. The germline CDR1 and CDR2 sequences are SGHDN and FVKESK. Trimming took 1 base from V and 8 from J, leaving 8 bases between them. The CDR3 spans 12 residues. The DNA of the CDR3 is TGTGCCAGCAGCCAAGGGCCCGGGGGCTACACCTTC. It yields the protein CASSQGPGGYTF.

The DNA for the CDR3 is TGTGCCAGCAGCCCCACCGGACAGGGGGGAGACAATGAGCAGTTCTTC. This translates into CASSPTGQGGDNEQFF. The rearrangement links TRBV7-3 to TRBJ2-1, with 10 bases aligning to TRBD1. CDR1 SGHTA and CDR2 FQGTGA come from the germline V gene. Unmatched junction bases numbered 9, after V lost 5 bases and J lost 5 bases. The CDR3 is 16 residues long.

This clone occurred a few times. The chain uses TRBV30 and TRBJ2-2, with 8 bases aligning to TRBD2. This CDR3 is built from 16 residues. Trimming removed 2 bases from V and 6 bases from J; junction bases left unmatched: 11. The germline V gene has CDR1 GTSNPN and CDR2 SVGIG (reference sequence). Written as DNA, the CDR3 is TGTGCCTGGAGTCAAGGCCGAGCGGGAGTATCCGGGGAGCTGTTTTTT. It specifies CAWSQGRAGVSGELFF.